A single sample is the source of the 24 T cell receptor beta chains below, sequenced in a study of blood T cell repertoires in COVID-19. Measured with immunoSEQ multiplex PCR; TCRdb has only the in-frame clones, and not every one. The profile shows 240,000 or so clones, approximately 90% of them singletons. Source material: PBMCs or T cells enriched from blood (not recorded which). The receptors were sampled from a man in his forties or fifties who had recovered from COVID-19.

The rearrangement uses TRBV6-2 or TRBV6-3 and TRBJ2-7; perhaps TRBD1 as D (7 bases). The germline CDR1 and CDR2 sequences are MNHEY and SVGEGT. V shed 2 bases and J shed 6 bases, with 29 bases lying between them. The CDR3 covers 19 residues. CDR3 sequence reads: CASSYGDRDRAFGGREQYF. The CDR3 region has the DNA TGTGCCAGCAGTTACGGAGATAGAGACAGGGCCTTCGGGGGACGCGAGCAGTACTTC.

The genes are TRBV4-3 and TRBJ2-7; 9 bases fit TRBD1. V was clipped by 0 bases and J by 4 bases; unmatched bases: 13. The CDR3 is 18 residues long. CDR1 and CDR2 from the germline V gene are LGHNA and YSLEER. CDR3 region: CASSQDQDRGFFRYEQYF. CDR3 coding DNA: TGCGCCAGCAGCCAAGACCAGGACAGGGGTTTTTTTAGGTACGAGCAGTACTTC.

In DNA, the CDR3 is TGTGCCAGCAATGGAATCAGAATGGAGGTTTGGTCTGGAAACACCATATATTTT. Amino acid sequence: CASNGIRMEVWSGNTIYF. The chain links TRBV2 to TRBJ1-3; no reliable D call. Germline assignment: CDR1 SNHLY and CDR2 FYNNEI. The CDR3 length is 18 residues. Deletions cut 7 bases from V and 1 base from J, with 23 bases between.

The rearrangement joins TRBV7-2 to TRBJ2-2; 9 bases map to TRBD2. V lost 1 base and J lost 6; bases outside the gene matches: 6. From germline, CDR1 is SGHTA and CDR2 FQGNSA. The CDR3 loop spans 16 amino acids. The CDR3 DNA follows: TGTGCCAGCAGCTTAGTCGGCGGGGGGGCCCCCGGGGAGCTGTTTTTT. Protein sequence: CASSLVGGGAPGELFF. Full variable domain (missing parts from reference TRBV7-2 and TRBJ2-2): GAGVSQSPSNKVTEKGKDVELRCDPISGHTALYWYRQSLGQGLEFLIYFQGNSAPDKSGLPSDRFSAERTGGSVSTLTIQRTQQEDSAVYLCASSLVGGGAPGELFFGEGSRLTVL.

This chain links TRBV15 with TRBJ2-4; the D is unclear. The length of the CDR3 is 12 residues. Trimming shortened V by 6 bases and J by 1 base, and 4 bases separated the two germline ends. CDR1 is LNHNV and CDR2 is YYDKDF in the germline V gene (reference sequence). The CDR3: CATSHAKNIQYF. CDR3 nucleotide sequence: TGTGCCACCAGTCATGCCAAAAACATTCAGTACTTC.

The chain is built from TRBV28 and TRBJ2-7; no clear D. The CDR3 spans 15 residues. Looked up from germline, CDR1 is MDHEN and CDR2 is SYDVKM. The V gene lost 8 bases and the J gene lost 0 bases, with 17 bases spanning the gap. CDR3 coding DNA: TGTGCCAGCTTTAATGCAGGCTTAAGCTCCTACGAGCAGTACTTC. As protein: CASFNAGLSSYEQYF.

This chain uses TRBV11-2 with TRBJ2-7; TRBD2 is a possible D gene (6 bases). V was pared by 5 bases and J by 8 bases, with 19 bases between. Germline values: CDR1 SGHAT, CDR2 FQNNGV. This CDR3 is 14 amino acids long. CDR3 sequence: CASSVEGLSEQQYF. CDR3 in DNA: TGTGCCAGCAGCGTCGAGGGACTTTCGGAGCAGCAGTACTTC.

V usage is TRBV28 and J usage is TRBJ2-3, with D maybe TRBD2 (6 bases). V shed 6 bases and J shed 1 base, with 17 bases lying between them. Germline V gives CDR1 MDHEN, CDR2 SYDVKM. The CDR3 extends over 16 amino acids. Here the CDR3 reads CASRKIAVFGTDTQYF. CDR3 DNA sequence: TGTGCCAGCAGGAAAATAGCGGTCTTTGGCACAGATACGCAGTATTTT.

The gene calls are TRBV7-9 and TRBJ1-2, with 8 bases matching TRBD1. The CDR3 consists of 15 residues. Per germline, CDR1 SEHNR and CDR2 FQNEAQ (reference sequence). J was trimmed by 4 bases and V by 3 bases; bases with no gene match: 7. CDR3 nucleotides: TGTGCCAGCAGCTTGGAAACAGGGGGAGGCTATGGCTACACCTTC. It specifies CASSLETGGGYGYTF.

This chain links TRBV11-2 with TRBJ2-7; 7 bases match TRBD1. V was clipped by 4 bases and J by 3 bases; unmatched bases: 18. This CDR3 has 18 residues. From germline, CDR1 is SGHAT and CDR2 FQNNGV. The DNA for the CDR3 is TGTGCCAGCAGCTCGGAGTTGGTCCACAGGGGTGGGTACTACGAGCAGTACTTC. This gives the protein CASSSELVHRGGYYEQYF.

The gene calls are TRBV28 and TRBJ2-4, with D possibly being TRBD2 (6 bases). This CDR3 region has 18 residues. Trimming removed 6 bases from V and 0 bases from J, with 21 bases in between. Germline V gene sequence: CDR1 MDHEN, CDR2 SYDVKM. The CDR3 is CASSPGGNPSVAKNIQYF. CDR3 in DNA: TGTGCCAGCAGCCCCGGCGGGAACCCGTCTGTAGCCAAAAACATTCAGTACTTC. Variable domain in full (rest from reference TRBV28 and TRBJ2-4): DVKVTQSSRYLVKRTGEKVFLECVQDMDHENMFWYRQDPGLGLRLIYFSYDVKMKEKGDIPEGYSVSREKKERFSLILESASTNQTSMYLCASSPGGNPSVAKNIQYFGAGTRLSVL.

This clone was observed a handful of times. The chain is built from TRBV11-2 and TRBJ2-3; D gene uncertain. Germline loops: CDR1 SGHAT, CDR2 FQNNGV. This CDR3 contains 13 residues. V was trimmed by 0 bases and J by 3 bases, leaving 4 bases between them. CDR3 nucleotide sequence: TGTGCCAGCAGCTTAGACTTGACAGATACGCAGTATTTT. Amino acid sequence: CASSLDLTDTQYF.

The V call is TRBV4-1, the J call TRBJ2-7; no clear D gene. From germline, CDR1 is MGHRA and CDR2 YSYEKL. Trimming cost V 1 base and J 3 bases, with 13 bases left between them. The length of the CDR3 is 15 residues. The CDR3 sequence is CASSQVSTRGYEQYF. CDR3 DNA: TGCGCCAGCAGCCAAGTCTCTACCCGAGGCTACGAGCAGTACTTC.

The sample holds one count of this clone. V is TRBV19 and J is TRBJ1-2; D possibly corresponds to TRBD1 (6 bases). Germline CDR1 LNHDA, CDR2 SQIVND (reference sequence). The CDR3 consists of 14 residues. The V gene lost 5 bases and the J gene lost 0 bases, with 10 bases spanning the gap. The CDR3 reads CASSVGTTNYGYTF. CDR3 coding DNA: TGTGCCAGTAGTGTCGGGACAACTAACTATGGCTACACCTTC.

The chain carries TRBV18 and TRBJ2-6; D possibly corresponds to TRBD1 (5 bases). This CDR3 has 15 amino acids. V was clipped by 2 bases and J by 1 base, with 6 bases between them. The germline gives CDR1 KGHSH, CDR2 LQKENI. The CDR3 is CASSPSGSGANVLTF. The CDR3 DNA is TGTGCCAGCTCACCATCAGGGTCTGGGGCCAACGTCCTGACTTTC.

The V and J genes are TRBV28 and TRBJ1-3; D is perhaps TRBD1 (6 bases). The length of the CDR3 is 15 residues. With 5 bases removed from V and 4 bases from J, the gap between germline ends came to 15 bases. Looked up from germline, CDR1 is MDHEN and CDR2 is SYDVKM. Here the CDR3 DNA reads TGTGCCAGCAGTCCCCACCTGACAGGAGGAAACACCATATATTTT. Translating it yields CASSPHLTGGNTIYF.

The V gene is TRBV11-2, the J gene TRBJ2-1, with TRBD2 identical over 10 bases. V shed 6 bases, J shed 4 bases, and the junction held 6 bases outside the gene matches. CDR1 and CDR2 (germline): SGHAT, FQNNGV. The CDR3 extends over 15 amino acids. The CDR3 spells CASRERGGLYNEQFF. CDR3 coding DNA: TGTGCCAGCAGAGAGCGGGGGGGCTTATACAATGAGCAGTTCTTC.

CDR3: CATSDAGSPTGELFF. Written as DNA, the CDR3 is TGTGCCACCAGTGATGCCGGGAGCCCCACCGGGGAGCTGTTTTTT. The chain has TRBV24-1 and TRBJ2-2; a weak D match, TRBD2 (6 bases). With 3 bases removed from V and 4 bases from J, the gap between germline ends came to 11 bases. This CDR3 has 15 amino acids. The germline gives CDR1 KGHDR, CDR2 SFDVKD.

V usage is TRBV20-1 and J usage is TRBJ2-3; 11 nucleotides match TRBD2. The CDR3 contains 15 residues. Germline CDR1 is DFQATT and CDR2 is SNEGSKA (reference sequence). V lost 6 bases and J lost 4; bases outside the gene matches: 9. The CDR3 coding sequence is TGCAGTGCGAGTCGAACTAGCGGGAGTCCAGATACGCAGTATTTT. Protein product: CSASRTSGSPDTQYF.

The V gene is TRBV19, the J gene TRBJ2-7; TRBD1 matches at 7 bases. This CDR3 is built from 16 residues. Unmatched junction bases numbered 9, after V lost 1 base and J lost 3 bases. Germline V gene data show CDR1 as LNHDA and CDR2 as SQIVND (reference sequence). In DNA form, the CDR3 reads TGTGCCAGTAGTATAGGCGACAGGGCAGGGTACTACGAGCAGTACTTC. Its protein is CASSIGDRAGYYEQYF.

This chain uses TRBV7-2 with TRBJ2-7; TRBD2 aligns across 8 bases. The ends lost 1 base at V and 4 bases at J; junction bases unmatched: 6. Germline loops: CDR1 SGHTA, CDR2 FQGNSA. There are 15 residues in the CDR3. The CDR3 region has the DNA TGTGCCAGCAGCTTAGACTACAGACTAGCGTACGAGCAGTACTTC. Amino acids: CASSLDYRLAYEQYF.

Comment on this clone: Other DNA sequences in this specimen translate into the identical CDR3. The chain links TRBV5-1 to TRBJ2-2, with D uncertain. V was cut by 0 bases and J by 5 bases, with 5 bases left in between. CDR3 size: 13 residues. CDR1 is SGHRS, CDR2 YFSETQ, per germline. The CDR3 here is CASSLDSTGELFF. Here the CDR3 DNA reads TGCGCCAGCAGCTTGGACAGTACCGGGGAGCTGTTTTTT.

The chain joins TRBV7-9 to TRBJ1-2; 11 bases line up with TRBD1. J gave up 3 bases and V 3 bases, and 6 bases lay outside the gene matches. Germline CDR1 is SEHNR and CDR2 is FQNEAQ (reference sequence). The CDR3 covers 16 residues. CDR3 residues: CASSLGQGVGDYGYTF. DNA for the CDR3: TGTGCCAGCAGCTTGGGACAGGGGGTCGGGGACTATGGCTACACCTTC.

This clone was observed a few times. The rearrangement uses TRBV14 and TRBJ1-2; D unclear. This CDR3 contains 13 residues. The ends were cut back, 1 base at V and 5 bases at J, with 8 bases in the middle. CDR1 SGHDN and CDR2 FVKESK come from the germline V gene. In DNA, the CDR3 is TGTGCCAGCAGCCAAGTCGCGGCTTATGGCTACACCTTC. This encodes CASSQVAAYGYTF.